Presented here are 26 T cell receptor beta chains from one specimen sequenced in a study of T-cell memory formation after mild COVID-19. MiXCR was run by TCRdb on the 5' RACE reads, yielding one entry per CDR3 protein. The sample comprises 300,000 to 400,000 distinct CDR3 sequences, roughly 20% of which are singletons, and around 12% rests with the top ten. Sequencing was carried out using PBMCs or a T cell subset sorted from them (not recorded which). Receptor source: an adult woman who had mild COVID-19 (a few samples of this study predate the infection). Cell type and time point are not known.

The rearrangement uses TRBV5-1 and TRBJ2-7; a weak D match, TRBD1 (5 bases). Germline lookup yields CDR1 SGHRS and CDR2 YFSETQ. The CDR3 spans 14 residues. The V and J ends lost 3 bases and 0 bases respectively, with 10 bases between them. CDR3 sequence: CASSYQDTSYEQYF. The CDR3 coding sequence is TGCGCCAGCAGCTACCAGGACACCTCCTACGAGCAGTACTTC.

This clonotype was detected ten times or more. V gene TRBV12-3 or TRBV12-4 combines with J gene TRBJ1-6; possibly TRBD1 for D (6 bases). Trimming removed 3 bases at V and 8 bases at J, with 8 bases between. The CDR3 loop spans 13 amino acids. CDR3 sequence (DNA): TGTGCCAGCAGTTTTCGACAGGATTCACCCCTCCACTTT. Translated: CASSFRQDSPLHF.

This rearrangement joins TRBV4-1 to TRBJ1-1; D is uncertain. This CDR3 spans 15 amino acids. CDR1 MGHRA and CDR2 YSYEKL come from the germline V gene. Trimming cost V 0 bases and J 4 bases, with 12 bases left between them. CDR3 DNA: TGCGCCAGCAGCCAAGAAGCAGGTTTGGGCACTGAAGCTTTCTTT. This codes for CASSQEAGLGTEAFF.

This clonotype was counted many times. CDR3 DNA: TGCAGTGCTAGAGAGATCAGGCTAGCGGCCTCCTACGAGCAGTACTTC. The encoded protein is CSAREIRLAASYEQYF. J is TRBJ2-7 and V is TRBV20-1, with 7 positions matching TRBD2. Trimming cost V 0 bases and J 0 bases; bases outside gene matches: 8. CDR1 and CDR2 (germline): DFQATT, SNEGSKA (reference sequence). The length of the CDR3 is 16 residues.

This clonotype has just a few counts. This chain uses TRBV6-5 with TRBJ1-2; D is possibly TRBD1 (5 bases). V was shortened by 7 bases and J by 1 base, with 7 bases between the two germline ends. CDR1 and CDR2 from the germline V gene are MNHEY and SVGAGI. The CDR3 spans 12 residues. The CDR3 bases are TGTGCCAGCACCGGGGGTAACTATGGCTACACCTTC. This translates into CASTGGNYGYTF.

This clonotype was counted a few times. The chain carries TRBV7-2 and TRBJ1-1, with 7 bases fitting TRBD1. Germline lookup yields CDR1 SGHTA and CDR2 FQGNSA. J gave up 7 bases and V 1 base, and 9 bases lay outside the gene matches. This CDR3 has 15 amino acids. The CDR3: CASSLGTSAGGEAFF. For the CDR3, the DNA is TGTGCCAGCAGCTTAGGGACGAGCGCAGGGGGTGAAGCTTTCTTT. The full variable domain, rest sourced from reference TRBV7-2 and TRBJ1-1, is GAGVSQSPSNKVTEKGKDVELRCDPISGHTALYWYRQSLGQGLEFLIYFQGNSAPDKSGLPSDRFSAERTGGSVSTLTIQRTQQEDSAVYLCASSLGTSAGGEAFFGQGTRLTVV.

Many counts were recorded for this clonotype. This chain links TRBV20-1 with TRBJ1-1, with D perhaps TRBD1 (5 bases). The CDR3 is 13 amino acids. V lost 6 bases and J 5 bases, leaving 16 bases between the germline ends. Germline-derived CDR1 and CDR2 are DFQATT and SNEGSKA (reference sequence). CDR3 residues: CSALRGPGTEAFF. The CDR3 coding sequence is TGCAGTGCCCTTCGGGGCCCCGGGACTGAAGCTTTCTTT.

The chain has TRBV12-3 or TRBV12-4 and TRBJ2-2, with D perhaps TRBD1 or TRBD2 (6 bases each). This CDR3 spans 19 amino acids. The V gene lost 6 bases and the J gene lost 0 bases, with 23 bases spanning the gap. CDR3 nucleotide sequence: TGTGCCAGCAGAGGGGGGCGGGCCCCCGATAAGCCGAACACCGGGGAGCTGTTTTTT. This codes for CASRGGRAPDKPNTGELFF.

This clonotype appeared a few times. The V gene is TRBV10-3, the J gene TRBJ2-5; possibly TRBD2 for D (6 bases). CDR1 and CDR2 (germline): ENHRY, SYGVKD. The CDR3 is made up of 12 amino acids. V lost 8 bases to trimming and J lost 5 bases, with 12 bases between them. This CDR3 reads CAIRGGGETQYF. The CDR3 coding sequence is TGTGCCATCCGTGGCGGAGGGGAGACCCAGTACTTC.

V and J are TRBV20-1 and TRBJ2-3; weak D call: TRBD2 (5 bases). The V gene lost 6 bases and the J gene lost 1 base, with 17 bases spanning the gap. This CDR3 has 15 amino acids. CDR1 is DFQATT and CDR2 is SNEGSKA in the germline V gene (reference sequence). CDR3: CSATTAGPGTDTQYF. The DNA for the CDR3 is TGCAGTGCAACAACTGCGGGCCCCGGCACAGATACGCAGTATTTT.

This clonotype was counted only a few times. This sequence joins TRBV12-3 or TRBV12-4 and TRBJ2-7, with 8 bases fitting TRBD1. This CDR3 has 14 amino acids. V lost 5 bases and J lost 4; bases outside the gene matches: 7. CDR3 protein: CASSRRQGTYEQYF. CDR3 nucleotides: TGTGCCAGCAGTAGACGACAGGGGACTTACGAGCAGTACTTC.

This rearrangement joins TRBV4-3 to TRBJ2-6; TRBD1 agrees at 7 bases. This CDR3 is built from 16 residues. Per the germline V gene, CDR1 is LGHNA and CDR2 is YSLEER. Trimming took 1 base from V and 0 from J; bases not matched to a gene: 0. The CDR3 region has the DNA TGCGCCAGCAGCCAAGCAGGGGGCTCTGGGGCCAACGTCCTGACTTTC. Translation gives CASSQAGGSGANVLTF.

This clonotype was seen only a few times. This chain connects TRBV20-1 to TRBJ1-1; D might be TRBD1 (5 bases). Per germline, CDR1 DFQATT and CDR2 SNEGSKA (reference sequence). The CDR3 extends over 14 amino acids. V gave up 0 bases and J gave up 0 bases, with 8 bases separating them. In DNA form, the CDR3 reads TGCAGTGCTAGAGAGGGGGGGGTGAACACTGAAGCTTTCTTT. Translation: CSAREGGVNTEAFF.

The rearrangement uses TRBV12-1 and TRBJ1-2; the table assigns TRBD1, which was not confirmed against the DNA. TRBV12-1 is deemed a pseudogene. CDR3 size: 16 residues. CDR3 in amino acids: CASSSAGDRESYGYTF. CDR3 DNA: TGTGCCAGCAGCTCCGCAGGGGACAGGGAAAGTTATGGCTACACCTTC.

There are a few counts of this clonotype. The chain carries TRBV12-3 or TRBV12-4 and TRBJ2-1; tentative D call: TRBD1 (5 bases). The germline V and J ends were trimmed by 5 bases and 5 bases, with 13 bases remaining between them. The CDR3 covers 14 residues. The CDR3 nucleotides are TGTGCCAGCAGTATCTCTAGGGGAAACAATGAGCAGTTCTTC. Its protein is CASSISRGNNEQFF.

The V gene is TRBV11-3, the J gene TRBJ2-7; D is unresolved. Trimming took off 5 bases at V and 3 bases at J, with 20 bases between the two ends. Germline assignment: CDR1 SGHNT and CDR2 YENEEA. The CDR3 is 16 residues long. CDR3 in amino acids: CASSAAQTRPNYEQYF. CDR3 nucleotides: TGTGCCAGCAGCGCAGCCCAGACTCGACCCAACTACGAGCAGTACTTC.

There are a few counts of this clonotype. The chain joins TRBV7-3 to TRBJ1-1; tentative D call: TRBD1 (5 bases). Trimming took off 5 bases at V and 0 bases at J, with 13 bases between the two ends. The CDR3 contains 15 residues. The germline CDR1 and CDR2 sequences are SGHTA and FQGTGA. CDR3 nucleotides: TGTGCCAGCAGCACGGGACTCATCCTGAACACTGAAGCTTTCTTT. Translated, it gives CASSTGLILNTEAFF. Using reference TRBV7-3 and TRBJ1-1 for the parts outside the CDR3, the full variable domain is GAGVSQTPSNKVTEKGKYVELRCDPISGHTALYWYRQSLGQGPEFLIYFQGTGAADDSGLPNDRFFAVRPEGSVSTLKIQRTERGDSAVYLCASSTGLILNTEAFFGQGTRLTVV.

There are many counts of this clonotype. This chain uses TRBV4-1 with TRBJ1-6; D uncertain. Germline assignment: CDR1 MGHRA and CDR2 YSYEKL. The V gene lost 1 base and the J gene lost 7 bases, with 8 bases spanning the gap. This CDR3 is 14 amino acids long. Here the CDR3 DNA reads TGCGCCAGCAGCCAAGTGATCACAAATTCACCCCTCCACTTT. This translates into CASSQVITNSPLHF.

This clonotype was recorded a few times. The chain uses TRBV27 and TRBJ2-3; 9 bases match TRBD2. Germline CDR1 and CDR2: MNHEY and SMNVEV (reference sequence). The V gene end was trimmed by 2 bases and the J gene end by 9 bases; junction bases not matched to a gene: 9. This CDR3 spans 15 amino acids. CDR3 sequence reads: CASSLAAGGAPTQYF. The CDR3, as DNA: TGTGCCAGCAGTTTAGCGGCGGGAGGGGCGCCCACGCAGTATTTT.

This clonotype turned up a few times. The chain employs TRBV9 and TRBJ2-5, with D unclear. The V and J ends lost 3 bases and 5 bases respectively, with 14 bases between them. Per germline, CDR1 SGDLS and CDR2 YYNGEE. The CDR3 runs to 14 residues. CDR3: CASSEAALGETQYF. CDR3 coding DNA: TGTGCCAGCAGCGAGGCGGCGCTTGGGGAGACCCAGTACTTC.

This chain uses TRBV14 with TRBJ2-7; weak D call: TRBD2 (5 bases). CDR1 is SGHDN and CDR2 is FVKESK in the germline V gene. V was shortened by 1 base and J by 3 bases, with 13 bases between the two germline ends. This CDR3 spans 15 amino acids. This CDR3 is CASSQVERSRYEQYF. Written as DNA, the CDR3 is TGTGCCAGCAGCCAAGTAGAGCGGAGCCGCTACGAGCAGTACTTC.

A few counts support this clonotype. CDR3 in DNA: TGCGCCAGCAGCCAAGCGTCAGGGGCTGGGGAGACCCAGTACTTC. Its translation is CASSQASGAGETQYF. The chain is built from TRBV4-1 and TRBJ2-5; TRBD1 might be the D (6 bases). The V gene lost 1 base and the J gene lost 5 bases, with 14 bases spanning the gap. Germline loops: CDR1 MGHRA, CDR2 YSYEKL. The CDR3 loop spans 15 amino acids.

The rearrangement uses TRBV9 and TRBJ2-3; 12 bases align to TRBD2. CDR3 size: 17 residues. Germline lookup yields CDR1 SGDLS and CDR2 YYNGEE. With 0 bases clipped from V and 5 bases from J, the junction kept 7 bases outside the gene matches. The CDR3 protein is CASSVAPSGGAVDTQYF. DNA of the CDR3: TGTGCCAGCAGCGTAGCACCTAGCGGGGGGGCCGTAGATACGCAGTATTTT.

CDR3 DNA sequence: TGTGCCAGCAGTGAGACTCGGGGAGCGGGAGCCTCCTACGAGCAGTACTTC. This gives the protein CASSETRGAGASYEQYF. The V gene is TRBV25-1, the J gene TRBJ2-7; 8 positions match TRBD2. The CDR3 length is 17 residues. Germline V CDR1 and CDR2: MGHDK, SYGVNS. J lost 0 bases, V lost 3 bases, and 10 bases had no gene match.

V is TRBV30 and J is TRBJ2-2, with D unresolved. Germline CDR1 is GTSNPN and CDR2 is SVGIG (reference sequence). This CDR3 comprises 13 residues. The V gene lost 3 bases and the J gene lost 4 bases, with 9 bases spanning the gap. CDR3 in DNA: TGTGCCTGGAGCCGAAGTTCCACCGGGGAGCTGTTTTTT. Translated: CAWSRSSTGELFF. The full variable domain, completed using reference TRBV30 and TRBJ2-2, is SQTIHQWPATLVQPVGSPLSLECTVEGTSNPNLYWYRQAAGRGLQLLFYSVGIGQISSEVPQNLSASRPQDRQFILSSKKLLLSDSGFYLCAWSRSSTGELFFGEGSRLTVL.

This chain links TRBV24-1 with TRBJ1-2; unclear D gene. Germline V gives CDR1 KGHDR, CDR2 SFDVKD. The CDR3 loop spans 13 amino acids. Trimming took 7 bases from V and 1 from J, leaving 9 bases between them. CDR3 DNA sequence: TGTGCCACCAGCGACCAAAATAACTATGGCTACACCTTC. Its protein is CATSDQNNYGYTF.